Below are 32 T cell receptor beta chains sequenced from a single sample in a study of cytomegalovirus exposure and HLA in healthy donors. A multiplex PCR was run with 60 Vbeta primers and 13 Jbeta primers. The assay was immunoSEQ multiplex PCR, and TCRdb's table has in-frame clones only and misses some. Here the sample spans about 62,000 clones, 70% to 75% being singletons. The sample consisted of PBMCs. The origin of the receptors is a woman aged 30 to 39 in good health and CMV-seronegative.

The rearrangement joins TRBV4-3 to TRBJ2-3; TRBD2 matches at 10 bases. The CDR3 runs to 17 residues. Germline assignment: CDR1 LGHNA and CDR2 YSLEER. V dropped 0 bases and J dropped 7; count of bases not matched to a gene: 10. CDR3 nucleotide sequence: TGCGCCAGCAGCCAAGATTGGGCTAGCGGGAGAGTACATACGCAGTATTTT. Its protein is CASSQDWASGRVHTQYF.

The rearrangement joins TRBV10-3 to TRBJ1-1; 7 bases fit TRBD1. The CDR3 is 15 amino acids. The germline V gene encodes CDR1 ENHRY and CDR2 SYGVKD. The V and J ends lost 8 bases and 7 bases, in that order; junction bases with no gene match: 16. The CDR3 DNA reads TGTGCCATCCATGACAGGGTTTCCCGGGCTGGTGAAGCTTTCTTT. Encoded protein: CAIHDRVSRAGEAFF.

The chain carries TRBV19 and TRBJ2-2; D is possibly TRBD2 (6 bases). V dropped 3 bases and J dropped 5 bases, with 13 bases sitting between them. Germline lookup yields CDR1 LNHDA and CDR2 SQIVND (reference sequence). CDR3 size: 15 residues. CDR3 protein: CASSIAGPITGELFF. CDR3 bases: TGTGCCAGTAGTATCGCGGGACCAATTACCGGGGAGCTGTTTTTT.

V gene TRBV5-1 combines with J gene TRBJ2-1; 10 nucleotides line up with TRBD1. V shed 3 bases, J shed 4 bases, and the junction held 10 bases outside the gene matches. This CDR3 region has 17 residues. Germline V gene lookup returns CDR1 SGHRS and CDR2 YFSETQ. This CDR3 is CASSSEPGQGTYNEQFF. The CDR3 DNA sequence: TGCGCCAGCAGCTCAGAACCGGGACAGGGGACTTACAATGAGCAGTTCTTC.

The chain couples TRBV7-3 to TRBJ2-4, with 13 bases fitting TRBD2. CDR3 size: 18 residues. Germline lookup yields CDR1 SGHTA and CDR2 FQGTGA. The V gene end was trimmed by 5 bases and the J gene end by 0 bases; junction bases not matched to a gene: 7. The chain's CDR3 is CASSPGLAGVGAKNIQYF. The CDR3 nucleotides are TGTGCCAGCAGCCCCGGACTAGCGGGAGTAGGAGCCAAAAACATTCAGTACTTC.

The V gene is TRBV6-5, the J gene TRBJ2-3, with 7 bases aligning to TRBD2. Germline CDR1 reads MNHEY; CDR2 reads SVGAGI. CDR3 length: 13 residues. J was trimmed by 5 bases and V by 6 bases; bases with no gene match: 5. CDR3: CASRPAGRDTQYF. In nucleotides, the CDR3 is TGTGCCAGCAGACCAGCGGGACGAGATACGCAGTATTTT.

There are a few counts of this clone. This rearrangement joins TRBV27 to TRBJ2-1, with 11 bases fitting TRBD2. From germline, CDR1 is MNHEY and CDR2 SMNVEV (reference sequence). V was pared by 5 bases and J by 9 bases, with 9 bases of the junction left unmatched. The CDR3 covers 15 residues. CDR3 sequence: CASSPHSGRAFEQFF. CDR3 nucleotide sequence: TGTGCCAGCAGTCCCCATAGCGGGAGGGCCTTTGAGCAGTTCTTC.

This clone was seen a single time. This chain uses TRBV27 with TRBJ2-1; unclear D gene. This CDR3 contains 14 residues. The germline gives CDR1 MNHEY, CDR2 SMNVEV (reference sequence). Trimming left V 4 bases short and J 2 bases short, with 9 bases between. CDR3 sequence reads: CASSSGATYNEQFF. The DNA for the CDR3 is TGTGCCAGCAGTTCTGGTGCTACCTACAATGAGCAGTTCTTC.

This chain's CDR3 is CASSFGGGSDTQYF. The CDR3 coding sequence is TGTGCCAGCAGCTTCGGGGGGGGGTCAGATACGCAGTATTTT. V gene TRBV7-3 combines with J gene TRBJ2-3; the match to TRBD2 covers 8 bases. The V and J ends lost 3 bases and 4 bases, in that order; junction bases with no gene match: 3. There are 14 residues in the CDR3. Germline V gene sequence: CDR1 SGHTA, CDR2 FQGTGA.

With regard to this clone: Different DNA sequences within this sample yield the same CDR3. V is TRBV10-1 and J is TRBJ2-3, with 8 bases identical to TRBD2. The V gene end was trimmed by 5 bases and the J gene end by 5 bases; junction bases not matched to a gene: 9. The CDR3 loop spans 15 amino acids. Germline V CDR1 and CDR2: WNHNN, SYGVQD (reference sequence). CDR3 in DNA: TGCGCCAGCAGTCCTCGAGCGGGAGCCCAAGATACGCAGTATTTT. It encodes CASSPRAGAQDTQYF.

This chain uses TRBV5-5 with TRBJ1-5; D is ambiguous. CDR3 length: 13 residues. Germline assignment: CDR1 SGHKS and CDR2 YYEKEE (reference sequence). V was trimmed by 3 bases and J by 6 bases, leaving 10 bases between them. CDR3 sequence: CASSSLPGQPQHF. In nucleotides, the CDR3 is TGTGCCAGCAGCTCCCTCCCGGGTCAGCCCCAGCATTTT.

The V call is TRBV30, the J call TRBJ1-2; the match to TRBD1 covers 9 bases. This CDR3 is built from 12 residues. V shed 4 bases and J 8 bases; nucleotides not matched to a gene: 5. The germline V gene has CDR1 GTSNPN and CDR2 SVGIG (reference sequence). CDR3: CAWTWDRDGYTF. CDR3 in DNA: TGTGCCTGGACATGGGACAGGGACGGCTACACCTTC.

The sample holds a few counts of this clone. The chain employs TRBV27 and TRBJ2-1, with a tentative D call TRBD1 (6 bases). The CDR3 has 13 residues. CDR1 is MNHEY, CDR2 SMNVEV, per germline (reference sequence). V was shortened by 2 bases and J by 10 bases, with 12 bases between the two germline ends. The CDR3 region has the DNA TGTGCCAGCAGTTTACACAGGGCTACAGAGCAGTTCTTC. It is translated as CASSLHRATEQFF.

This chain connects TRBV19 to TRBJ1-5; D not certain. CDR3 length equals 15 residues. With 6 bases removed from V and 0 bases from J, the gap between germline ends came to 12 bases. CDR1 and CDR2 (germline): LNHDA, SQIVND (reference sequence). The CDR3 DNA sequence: TGTGCCAGTAGGGGCAGCCGTGATAGCAATCAGCCCCAGCATTTT. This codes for CASRGSRDSNQPQHF.

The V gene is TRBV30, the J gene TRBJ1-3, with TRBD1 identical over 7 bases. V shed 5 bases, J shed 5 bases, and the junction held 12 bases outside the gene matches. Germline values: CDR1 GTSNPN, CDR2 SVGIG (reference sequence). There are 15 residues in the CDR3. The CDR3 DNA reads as TGTGCCTGGGGTGGTCCCTCGGGACAGAGAAACACCATATATTTT. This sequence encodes CAWGGPSGQRNTIYF.

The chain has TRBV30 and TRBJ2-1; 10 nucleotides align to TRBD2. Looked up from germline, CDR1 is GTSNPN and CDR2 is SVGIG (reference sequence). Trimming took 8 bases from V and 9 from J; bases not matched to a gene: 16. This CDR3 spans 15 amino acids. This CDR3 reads CAQDASSGRNSEQFF. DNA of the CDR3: TGTGCCCAAGACGCGAGTAGCGGGAGGAACAGTGAGCAGTTCTTC.

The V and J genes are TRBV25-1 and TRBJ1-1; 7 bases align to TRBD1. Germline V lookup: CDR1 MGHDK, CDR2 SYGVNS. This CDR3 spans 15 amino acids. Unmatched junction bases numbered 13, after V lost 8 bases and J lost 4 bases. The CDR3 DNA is TGTGCCAGCGGAGGGGGCCGGGACATAGGCACTGAAGCTTTCTTT. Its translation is CASGGGRDIGTEAFF.

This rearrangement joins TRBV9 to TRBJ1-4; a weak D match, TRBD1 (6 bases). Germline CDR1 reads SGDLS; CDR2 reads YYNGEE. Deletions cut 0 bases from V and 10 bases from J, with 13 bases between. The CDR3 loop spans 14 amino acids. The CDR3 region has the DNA TGTGCCAGCAGCGTAGACAGGGACCGGGGAAAACTGTTTTTT. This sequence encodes CASSVDRDRGKLFF.

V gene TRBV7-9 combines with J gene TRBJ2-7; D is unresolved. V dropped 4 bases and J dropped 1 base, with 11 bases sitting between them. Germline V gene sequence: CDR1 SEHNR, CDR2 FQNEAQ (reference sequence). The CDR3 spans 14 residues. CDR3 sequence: CASSYIAVSYEQYF. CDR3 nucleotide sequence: TGTGCCAGCAGCTATATAGCCGTGTCCTACGAGCAGTACTTC. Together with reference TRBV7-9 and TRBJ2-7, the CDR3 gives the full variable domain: DTGVSQNPRHKITKRGQNVTFRCDPISEHNRLYWYRQTLGQGPEFLTYFQNEAQLEKSRLLSDRFSAERPKGSFSTLEIQRTEQGDSAMYLCASSYIAVSYEQYFGPGTRLTVT.

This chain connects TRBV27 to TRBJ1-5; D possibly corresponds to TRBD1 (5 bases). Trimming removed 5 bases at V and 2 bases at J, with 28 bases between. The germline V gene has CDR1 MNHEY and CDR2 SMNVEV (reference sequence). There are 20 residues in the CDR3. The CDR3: CASSPTPIGDSYSGNQPQHF. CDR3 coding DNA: TGTGCCAGCAGTCCCACACCCATCGGTGACAGTTATAGTGGCAATCAGCCCCAGCATTTT.

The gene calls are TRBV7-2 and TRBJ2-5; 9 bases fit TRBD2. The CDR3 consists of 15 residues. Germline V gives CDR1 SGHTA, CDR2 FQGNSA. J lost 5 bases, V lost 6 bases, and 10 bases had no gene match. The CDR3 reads CASSLAGGFMETQYF. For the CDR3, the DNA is TGTGCCAGCAGTTTGGCGGGAGGGTTTATGGAGACCCAGTACTTC.

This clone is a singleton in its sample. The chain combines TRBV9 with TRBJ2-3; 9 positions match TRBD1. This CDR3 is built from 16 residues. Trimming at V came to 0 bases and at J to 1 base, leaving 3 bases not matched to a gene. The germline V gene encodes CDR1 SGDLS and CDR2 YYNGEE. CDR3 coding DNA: TGTGCCAGCAGCGTAGTGGGGACAGGGCGCACAGATACGCAGTATTTT. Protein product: CASSVVGTGRTDTQYF.

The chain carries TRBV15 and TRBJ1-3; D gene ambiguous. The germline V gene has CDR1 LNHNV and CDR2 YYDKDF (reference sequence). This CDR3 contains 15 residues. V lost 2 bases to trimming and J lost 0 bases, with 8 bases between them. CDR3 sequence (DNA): TGTGCCACCAGCAGACCTGGACTCTCTGGAAACACCATATATTTT. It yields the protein CATSRPGLSGNTIYF.

In DNA, the CDR3 is TGTGCCAGCAGTCCCCGGTCCGCTAACACTGAAGCTTTCTTT. It is translated as CASSPRSANTEAFF. This chain joins TRBV6-5 and TRBJ1-1; no clear D gene. This CDR3 has 14 residues. The V gene lost 5 bases and the J gene lost 2 bases, with 12 bases spanning the gap. Germline V gene data show CDR1 as MNHEY and CDR2 as SVGAGI.

In nucleotides, the CDR3 is TGTGCCAGCAGCTTGGGGGTGCAGGGGGCAGGAGAGACCCAGTACTTC. It yields the protein CASSLGVQGAGETQYF. The V call is TRBV7-2, the J call TRBJ2-5; 8 positions agree with TRBD1. The CDR3 is 16 amino acids. The V gene end was trimmed by 3 bases and the J gene end by 4 bases; junction bases not matched to a gene: 10. Germline V CDR1 and CDR2: SGHTA, FQGNSA.

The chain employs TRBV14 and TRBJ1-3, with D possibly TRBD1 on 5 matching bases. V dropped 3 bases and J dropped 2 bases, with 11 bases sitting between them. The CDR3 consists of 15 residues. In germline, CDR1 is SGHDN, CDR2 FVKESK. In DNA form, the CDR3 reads TGTGCCAGCAGCCACCCCGGGACTGCTGGAAACACCATATATTTT. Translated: CASSHPGTAGNTIYF.

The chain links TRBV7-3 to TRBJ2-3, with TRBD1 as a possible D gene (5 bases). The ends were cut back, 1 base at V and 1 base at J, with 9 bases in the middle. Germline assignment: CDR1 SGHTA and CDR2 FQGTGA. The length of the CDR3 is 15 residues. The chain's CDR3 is CASSLSGARTDTQYF. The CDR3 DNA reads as TGTGCCAGCAGCTTAAGTGGGGCCCGCACAGATACGCAGTATTTT.

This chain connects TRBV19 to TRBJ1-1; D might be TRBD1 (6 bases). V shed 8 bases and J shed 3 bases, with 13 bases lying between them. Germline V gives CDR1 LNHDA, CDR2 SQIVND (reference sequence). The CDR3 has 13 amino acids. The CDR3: CASGGGVYTEAFF. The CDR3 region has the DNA TGTGCCAGTGGGGGGGGCGTATACACTGAAGCTTTCTTT.

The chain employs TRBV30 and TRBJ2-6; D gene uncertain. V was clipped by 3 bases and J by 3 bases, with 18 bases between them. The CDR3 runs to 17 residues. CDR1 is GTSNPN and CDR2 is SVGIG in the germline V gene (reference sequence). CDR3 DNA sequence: TGTGCCTGGAGAAGTTGGGCTGGGTCGAATGGGGCCAACGTCCTGACTTTC. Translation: CAWRSWAGSNGANVLTF. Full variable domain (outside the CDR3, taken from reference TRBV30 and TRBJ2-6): SQTIHQWPATLVQPVGSPLSLECTVEGTSNPNLYWYRQAAGRGLQLLFYSVGIGQISSEVPQNLSASRPQDRQFILSSKKLLLSDSGFYLCAWRSWAGSNGANVLTFGAGSRLTVL.

The CDR3 sequence: CASSLSGINEKLFF. CDR3 sequence (DNA): TGTGCCAGCAGCTTATCCGGGATTAATGAAAAACTGTTTTTT. The chain couples TRBV7-9 to TRBJ1-4, with D uncertain. CDR1 is SEHNR, CDR2 FQNEAQ, per germline (reference sequence). V gave up 2 bases and J gave up 4 bases, with 8 bases separating them. CDR3 length: 14 residues. The full variable domain, with the rest looked up from reference TRBV7-9 and TRBJ1-4, is DTGVSQNPRHKITKRGQNVTFRCDPISEHNRLYWYRQTLGQGPEFLTYFQNEAQLEKSRLLSDRFSAERPKGSFSTLEIQRTEQGDSAMYLCASSLSGINEKLFFGSGTQLSVL.

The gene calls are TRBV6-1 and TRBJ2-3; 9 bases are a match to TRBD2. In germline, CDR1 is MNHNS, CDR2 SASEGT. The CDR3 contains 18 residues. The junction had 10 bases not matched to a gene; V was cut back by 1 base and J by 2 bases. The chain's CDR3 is CASSEVRLAGFLTDTQYF. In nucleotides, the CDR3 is TGTGCCAGCAGTGAAGTTCGGCTAGCGGGATTCCTCACAGATACGCAGTATTTT.

The CDR3 DNA is TGTGCCAGCAGCTTAGATTTAGGTAGCGGGAGCTCGGAGACCCAGTACTTC. It is translated as CASSLDLGSGSSETQYF. V gene TRBV7-9 combines with J gene TRBJ2-5; 9 bases agree with TRBD2. The CDR3 spans 17 residues. Germline CDR1 and CDR2: SEHNR and FQNEAQ (reference sequence). Trimming removed 1 base from V and 5 bases from J; junction bases left unmatched: 11.